This T cell receptor beta chain was identified in a study of early T cells in non-severe SARS-CoV-2 infection. Only a few counts were recorded for this clonotype. The antigen is unknown. Whole-study results and caveats: The study's VDJdb matching favored anti-spike CD8 responses and missed private and CD4 specificities.

CDR1 and CDR2 from the germline V gene are KGHSH and LQKENI. With 3 bases clipped from V and 1 base from J, the junction kept 2 bases outside the gene matches. CDR3 length: 15 amino acids. Each CDR3 protein gets one entry after TCRdb re-called the 5' RACE reads with MiXCR. The data contain tens of thousands of distinct CDR3 sequences, 12% to 15% of them seen just once; the ten biggest clones take up 5% to 7%. What was sequenced was whole blood. This TCR was sampled from an adult who was a healthcare worker with PCR-confirmed SARS-CoV-2 infection or an uninfected control (not recorded which). The genes are TRBV18 and TRBJ2-3; TRBD1 matches at 9 bases. CDR3 in amino acids: CASSPRDRGTDTQYF. Written as DNA, the CDR3 is TGTGCCAGCTCACCCCGGGACAGGGGCACAGATACGCAGTATTTT. The full variable domain, its missing parts supplied by reference TRBV18 and TRBJ2-3, is NAGVMQNPRHLVRRRGQEARLRCSPMKGHSHVYWYRQLPEEGLKFMVYLQKENIIDESGMPKERFSAEFPKEGPSILRIQQVVRGDSAAYFCASSPRDRGTDTQYFGPGTRLTVL.